This T cell receptor beta chain derives from a study of control samples from healthy donors and cancer patients. The CDR3 is made up of 13 amino acids. CDR1 MNHNS and CDR2 SASEGT come from the germline V gene. The V gene lost 3 bases and the J gene lost 6 bases, with 8 bases spanning the gap. Clones were sequenced by immunoSEQ multiplex PCR, and TCRdb holds only the in-frame ones, with some missing. The repertoire holds 150,000 or so clones, with roughly 89% as singletons. This chain connects TRBV6-1 to TRBJ2-2, with unresolved D. The receptor's source is a man aged 18 to 30 in good health. Specimen: blood. CDR3 DNA sequence: TGTGCCAGCAGTGACCTGGTGGCCGGGGAGCTGTTTTTT. It specifies CASSDLVAGELFF.